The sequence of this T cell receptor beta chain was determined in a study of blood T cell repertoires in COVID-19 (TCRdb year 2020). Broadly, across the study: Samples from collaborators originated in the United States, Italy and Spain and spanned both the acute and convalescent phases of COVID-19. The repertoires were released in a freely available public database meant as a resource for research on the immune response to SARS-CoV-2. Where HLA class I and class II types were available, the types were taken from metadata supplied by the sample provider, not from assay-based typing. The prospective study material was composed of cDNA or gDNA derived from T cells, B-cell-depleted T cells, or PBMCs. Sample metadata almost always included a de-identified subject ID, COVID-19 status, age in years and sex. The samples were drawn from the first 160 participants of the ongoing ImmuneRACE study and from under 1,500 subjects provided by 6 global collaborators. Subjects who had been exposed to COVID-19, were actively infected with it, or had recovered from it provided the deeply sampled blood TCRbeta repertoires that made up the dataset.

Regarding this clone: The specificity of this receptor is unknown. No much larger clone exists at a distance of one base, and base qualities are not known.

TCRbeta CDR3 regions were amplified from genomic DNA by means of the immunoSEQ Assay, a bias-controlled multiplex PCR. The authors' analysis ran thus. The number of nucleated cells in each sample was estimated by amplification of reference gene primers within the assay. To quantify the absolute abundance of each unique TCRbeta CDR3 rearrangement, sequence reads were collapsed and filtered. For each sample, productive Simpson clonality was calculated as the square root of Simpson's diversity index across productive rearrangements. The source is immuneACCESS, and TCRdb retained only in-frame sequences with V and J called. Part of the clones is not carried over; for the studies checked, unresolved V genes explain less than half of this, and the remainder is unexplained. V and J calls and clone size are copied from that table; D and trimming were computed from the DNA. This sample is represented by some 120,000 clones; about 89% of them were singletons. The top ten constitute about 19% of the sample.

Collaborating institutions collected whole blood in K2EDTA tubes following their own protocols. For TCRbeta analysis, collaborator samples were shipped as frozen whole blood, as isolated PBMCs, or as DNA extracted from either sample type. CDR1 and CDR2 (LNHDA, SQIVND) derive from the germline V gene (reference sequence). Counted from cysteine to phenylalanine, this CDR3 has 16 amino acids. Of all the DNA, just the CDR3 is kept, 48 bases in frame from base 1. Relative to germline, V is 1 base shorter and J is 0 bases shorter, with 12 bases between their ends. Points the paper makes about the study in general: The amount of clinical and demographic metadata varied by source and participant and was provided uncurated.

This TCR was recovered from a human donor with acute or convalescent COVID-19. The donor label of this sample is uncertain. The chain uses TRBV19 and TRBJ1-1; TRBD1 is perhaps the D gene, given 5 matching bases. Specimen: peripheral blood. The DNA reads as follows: TGTGCCAGTAGTATAGGCGGCACAGGCCTGAACACTGAAGCTTTCTTT. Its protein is CASSIGGTGLNTEAFF.